Below, 5 T cell receptor beta chains from the same sample are listed, as sequenced in a study of beta chain features in type 1 diabetes. All of the isolated RNA was reverse transcribed, so expressed TCRB transcripts were sequenced. Libraries were prepared by immunoSEQ multiplex PCR; TCRdb keeps only in-frame clonotypes and omits some of them. The sample has approximately 380,000 clones, approximately 16% seen once. The source material was naive CD4+ T cells from blood. Receptors were obtained from a woman aged 18-30 years in good health.

The J gene is TRBJ2-1, the V gene TRBV7-9; D is possibly TRBD1 (5 bases). V was trimmed by 8 bases and J by 0 bases, leaving 8 bases between them. CDR1 is SEHNR and CDR2 is FQNEAQ in the germline V gene (reference sequence). There are 13 residues in the CDR3. The CDR3 DNA follows: TGTGCCAGCTTGGACAACTCCTACAATGAGCAGTTCTTC. This translates into CASLDNSYNEQFF.

In its sample, this clone was seen a few times. The chain joins TRBV11-2 to TRBJ1-5, with D possibly TRBD1 on 5 matching bases. This CDR3 has 14 amino acids. V lost 0 bases to trimming and J lost 7 bases, with 10 bases between them. The germline gives CDR1 SGHAT, CDR2 FQNNGV. The CDR3 loop is CASSLDGAGQPQHF. The CDR3 coding sequence is TGTGCCAGCAGCTTAGATGGGGCCGGGCAGCCCCAGCATTTT.

This rearrangement joins TRBV29-1 to TRBJ2-7; the match to TRBD1 covers 7 bases. J gave up 2 bases and V 4 bases, and 11 bases lay outside the gene matches. Germline lookup yields CDR1 SQVTM and CDR2 ANQGSEA. The CDR3 covers 15 residues. The CDR3 is CSVAKQPGTAYEQYF. The CDR3 DNA follows: TGCAGCGTTGCTAAGCAACCCGGGACAGCCTACGAGCAGTACTTC.

The chain couples TRBV9 to TRBJ2-1; tentatively, D is TRBD2 (6 bases). The germline gives CDR1 SGDLS, CDR2 YYNGEE. The CDR3 consists of 17 residues. Trimming took 0 bases from V and 3 from J, leaving 16 bases between them. In nucleotides, the CDR3 is TGTGCCAGCAGCGTAGCCGTCGGGAGCGGAATCTACAATGAGCAGTTCTTC. Translation: CASSVAVGSGIYNEQFF.

This clone was counted a few times. The genes are TRBV28 and TRBJ2-7, with TRBD1 identical over 9 bases. The CDR3 length is 15 residues. Germline CDR1 MDHEN, CDR2 SYDVKM. V was pared by 6 bases and J by 3 bases, with 9 bases of the junction left unmatched. CDR3 residues: CASRKTGTGHYEQYF. Here the CDR3 DNA reads TGTGCCAGCAGGAAAACCGGGACAGGGCACTACGAGCAGTACTTC.